The sample holds many counts of the clone carrying this TCR beta chain. The antigen is unknown. The sample is drawn from a study of early T cells in non-severe SARS-CoV-2 infection. The CDR3 is 15 residues long. Germline CDR1 is SGHRS and CDR2 is YFSETQ. Deletions cut 0 bases from V and 2 bases from J, with 11 bases between. TCRdb ran MiXCR on the 5' RACE reads and lists one entry per CDR3 protein. The sample has about 49,000 distinct CDR3 sequences, approximately 10% seen once. Study-wide results and limits: Comparison of clonotypes with VDJdb favored anti-spike CD8 responses while missing private and CD4 specificities.

The material sequenced was whole blood. The genes are TRBV5-1 and TRBJ1-2; D might be TRBD1 (5 bases). This TCR was recovered from an adult who was a healthcare worker with PCR-confirmed SARS-CoV-2 infection or an uninfected control (not recorded which). The CDR3 region is CASSLEGPVNYGYTF. CDR3 DNA sequence: TGCGCCAGCAGCTTGGAGGGACCGGTGAACTATGGCTACACCTTC.